This T cell receptor (beta chain) was retrieved from a study of CD8+ T cells in alopecia areata. Germline V gene lookup returns CDR1 GTSNPN and CDR2 SVGIG (reference sequence). The CDR3 loop spans 15 amino acids. Trimming took 2 bases from V and 6 from J, leaving 17 bases between them. Described treatment: oral pan-JAK inhibitor, 5-10 mg twice daily. Individuals with alopecia areata gave both lesional scalp punch biopsies and peripheral blood for collection. Cell sorting on a FACSAria was used to separate CD4+ and CD8+ T cells from the PBMCs. This clone was detected a few times. Sequencing used cDNA as its template, made by extracting RNA and reverse transcribing it. Here immunoSEQ multiplex PCR was the method, and the copy in TCRdb shows in-frame clones only, minus some. Of around 270,000 clones listed, 58% were seen once; the top ten hold about 1.7%.

The source was CD4+ T cells sorted from blood, collected at week 24, from a patient treated with tofacitinib. The receptor's source is a human donor with alopecia areata. V and J are TRBV30 and TRBJ1-5, with a possible D match to TRBD1 (5 bases). CDR3 coding DNA: TGTGCCTGGAGTCCCACGGGGACGGCCGGTCAGCCCCAGCATTTT. Protein: CAWSPTGTAGQPQHF.